These T cell receptor beta chains were read from a single sample in a study of T cells after yellow fever vaccination. TCRdb itself ran the 5' RACE reads through MiXCR, one entry per CDR3 protein. The sample includes around 340,000 distinct CDR3 sequences, roughly an eighth of them seen just once. The sample in question was CD4+ T cells sorted from PBMCs, obtained 15 days after the yellow fever booster vaccination. The receptors originated from a man aged 18 to 30 who received the YFV17D yellow fever vaccine. CDR3s include the opening cysteine and the closing phenylalanine or tryptophan. The D gene is left open where the match is weak. Rows give clone size only sometimes, using once, few, many, or a class for an expanded clone.

cdr3_nt	cdr3_aa	v_call	j_call	d_call	clone_size
TGTGCCAGCTCACCACCCTTACAGGGGCCTAACACTGAAGCTTTCTTT	CASSPPLQGPNTEAFF	TRBV18	TRBJ1-1	TRBD1	many
TGTGCCACCAGCAGAGATTTTGGCTACACCTTC	CATSRDFGYTF	TRBV15	TRBJ1-2	.	.
TGTGCCACCAGGGATTCCGGGACAGACTATGGCTACACCTTC	CATRDSGTDYGYTF	TRBV24-1	TRBJ1-2	TRBD1	.
TGTGCTAGTGGTGACCCCCTCGACCCCTCGGAAAAACTGTTTTTT	CASGDPLDPSEKLFF	TRBV12-5	TRBJ1-4	.	.
TGTGCCAGCAGCCAGCAGGGCCCCGGGGCGAATTTT	CASSQQGPGANF	TRBV11-2	TRBJ2-3	.	few
TGCGCCAGCAGTGATGGGCAGGGCACTGAAGCTTTCTTT	CASSDGQGTEAFF	TRBV10-1	TRBJ1-1	.	few
TGCGCCAGCAGCTTAGCGACAGGGGTCTGGACTGAAGCTTTCTTT	CASSLATGVWTEAFF	TRBV5-1	TRBJ1-1	TRBD1	few
TGCGCCAGCAGCCAAACACCGATCAGTGGTACCGAGCAGTACTTC	CASSQTPISGTEQYF	TRBV4-1	TRBJ2-7	.	many
TGCGCCAGCAGCCTAGGGACAGGGCAGGGGACCCAGTACTTC	CASSLGTGQGTQYF	TRBV5-1	TRBJ2-5	TRBD1	many
TGCGCCAGCAGCCGGCAGGCGGGGAACACTGAAGCTTTCTTT	CASSRQAGNTEAFF	TRBV5-1	TRBJ1-1	.	few
TGTGCCAGCAGTTACTGGAGATCTGGGGCCAACGTCCTGACTTTC	CASSYWRSGANVLTF	TRBV6-2/TRBV6-3	TRBJ2-6	.	once
TGTGCCAGCAGCTTAGGGGGGATCTCAGATACGCAGTATTTT	CASSLGGISDTQYF	TRBV7-2	TRBJ2-3	.	.
TGCGCCAGCCGACCAGGTACGGGGGGGCAATATACGCAGTATTTT	CASRPGTGGQYTQYF	TRBV4-1	TRBJ2-3	TRBD2	.
TGTGCCAGCAAAGGACTAGCGGGGCCCACAGATACGCAGTATTTT	CASKGLAGPTDTQYF	TRBV2	TRBJ2-3	TRBD2	.
TGCAGTGCGAACCCTGGGGTTGGAGCAGATACGCAGTATTTT	CSANPGVGADTQYF	TRBV20-1	TRBJ2-3	.	few
TGCGCCAGCAGCTTGGACACGAGGGTCCAGTACTTC	CASSLDTRVQYF	TRBV5-1	TRBJ2-5	.	few
TGTGCCAGCGGGGAGGGGGCGGGAGGCACTGAAGCTTTCTTT	CASGEGAGGTEAFF	TRBV28	TRBJ1-1	TRBD1	few
TGTGCCTGGCGAAGCGGGGGGGCCATGGAGACCCAGTACTTC	CAWRSGGAMETQYF	TRBV30	TRBJ2-5	TRBD2	.
TGTGCCAGCAGTTACAGCCTGGTGGGCACCGGGGAGCTGTTTTTT	CASSYSLVGTGELFF	TRBV6-5	TRBJ2-2	.	.
TGTGCCAGCAGTTACGAGGTTTACTCTGGAAACACCATATATTTT	CASSYEVYSGNTIYF	TRBV6-6	TRBJ1-3	.	few
TGTGCCAGTAGTACCTCCGGACAGTTGTCACCCCTCCACTTT	CASSTSGQLSPLHF	TRBV19	TRBJ1-6	.	.
TGTGCCAGCAGCGGGACAGCACTTCAAGAGACCCAGTACTTC	CASSGTALQETQYF	TRBV7-2	TRBJ2-5	TRBD1	few
TGCAGCGAAAAGGTGACTAGCGGCCGCACAGATACGCAGTATTTT	CSEKVTSGRTDTQYF	TRBV29-1	TRBJ2-3	TRBD2	.
TGTGCCAGCAGTTTAGGTACAGGGAGGACTGAAGCTTTCTTT	CASSLGTGRTEAFF	TRBV12-3/TRBV12-4	TRBJ1-1	.	.
TGCAGCGTTGGTAGCGGGGGAATGGCAGATACGCAGTATTTT	CSVGSGGMADTQYF	TRBV29-1	TRBJ2-3	TRBD2	few
TGTGCCAGCTTTAAGCCTCCGAACACCGGGGAGCTGTTTTTT	CASFKPPNTGELFF	TRBV6-2/TRBV6-3	TRBJ2-2	.	.
TGTGCCAGCAGCTTAGGTCGGGACACCATAACACCCCTCCACTTT	CASSLGRDTITPLHF	TRBV7-9	TRBJ1-6	.	.
TGTGCCAGCAGTTACTTCGGGGGTCAAGAGACCCAGTACTTC	CASSYFGGQETQYF	TRBV6-2/TRBV6-3	TRBJ2-5	.	.
TGCGCCAGCAGCACCCAGGGGGCGGGAGAGACCCAGTACTTC	CASSTQGAGETQYF	TRBV5-1	TRBJ2-5	TRBD1	many
TGTGCCAGCAGCTTGGCCGCAGGAGGCCCCTACGAGCAGTACTTC	CASSLAAGGPYEQYF	TRBV5-8	TRBJ2-7	.	.
TGCGCCAGCAGGGGACTAGCGGGGGGTACCCGTTTGGGTGAGCAGTTCTTC	CASRGLAGGTRLGEQFF	TRBV5-1	TRBJ2-1	TRBD2	many
TGTGCCAGCAGTGATCCCCGGACAGCAACCTACGAGCAGTACTTC	CASSDPRTATYEQYF	TRBV6-1	TRBJ2-7	.	.
TGTGCCAGCAGTGAGTGGGGGGGTACCACAGATACGCAGTATTTT	CASSEWGGTTDTQYF	TRBV12-3/TRBV12-4	TRBJ2-3	TRBD2	.
TGTGCCAGCAGCTCAGCGGGGGGGCCAGGGTTCGGGCAGTATTTT	CASSSAGGPGFGQYF	TRBV13	TRBJ2-3	TRBD2	few
TGTGCCATCAGTGAGTCTAGCGGAACCACAGATACGCAGTATTTT	CAISESSGTTDTQYF	TRBV10-3	TRBJ2-3	.	few
TGCGCCAGCAGCTTGGGCTGGCAGACAATTCAAGAGACCCAGTACTTC	CASSLGWQTIQETQYF	TRBV5-1	TRBJ2-5	.	.
TGTGCCAGCAGTGTGGCTAGCGGGGGTATAGATACGCAGTATTTT	CASSVASGGIDTQYF	TRBV6-4	TRBJ2-3	TRBD2	.
TGTGCCAGCACCATAAGGGGTCATTCACCCCTCCACTTT	CASTIRGHSPLHF	TRBV12-3/TRBV12-4	TRBJ1-6	.	few
TGCGCCAGCAGCCAGAACCCGGCGGGTAGCACAGATACGCAGTATTTT	CASSQNPAGSTDTQYF	TRBV5-1	TRBJ2-3	.	.
TGCAGTGCTGGGACAGGGGGTTTGGACATTCAGTACTTC	CSAGTGGLDIQYF	TRBV20-1	TRBJ2-4	TRBD1	few
TGTGCCAGCACACGGGGGTTCTACAATGAGCAGTTCTTC	CASTRGFYNEQFF	TRBV5-6	TRBJ2-1	.	few
TGTGCCAGCAGTAGATCCGCGGGGGGGATCGGGCACACTGAAGCTTTCTTT	CASSRSAGGIGHTEAFF	TRBV12-3/TRBV12-4	TRBJ1-1	.	few
TGTGCCAGCTCACCTCTCCCAATTTATGCGGGGGGCTACAATGAGCAGTTCTTC	CASSPLPIYAGGYNEQFF	TRBV18	TRBJ2-1	TRBD2	.
TGTGCCAGCAGCCGACGCGGGACTGAAGCTTTCTTT	CASSRRGTEAFF	TRBV3-1	TRBJ1-1	.	.
TGTGCCAGCAGTTACTTGCAGGGCGAGCCCCAGCATTTT	CASSYLQGEPQHF	TRBV6-2/TRBV6-3	TRBJ1-5	.	few
TGCGCCAGCAGCTTGGAAGAGGGGGCCCCTATGAACACTGAAGCTTTCTTT	CASSLEEGAPMNTEAFF	TRBV5-1	TRBJ1-1	TRBD1	few
TGTGCCAGCAGCCAGTTAGGGATTTCGCAAGAGACCCAGTACTTC	CASSQLGISQETQYF	TRBV4-2	TRBJ2-5	.	few
TGTGCCAGTAGTATAAGGCGGGAAGGGAAAGGCTACACCTTC	CASSIRREGKGYTF	TRBV19	TRBJ1-2	.	.
TGTGCCAGCAGCCGGGTGGATGGCTACACCTTC	CASSRVDGYTF	TRBV7-9	TRBJ1-2	.	.